A selection of T cell receptor beta chains follows, all from one sample in a study of CD8 T cells in acute hepatitis C reinfection. Here immunoSEQ multiplex PCR was the method, and the copy in TCRdb shows in-frame clones only, minus some. This sample carries about 38,000 clones, approximately 85% of them seen once, and the ten largest clones take 9.5% to 12%. The material sequenced was naive CD8+ T cells from PBMCs. The receptors come from a woman under 30 who spontaneously cleared hepatitis C infection. The conserved cysteine and the conserved F or W are not part of the CDR3 here.

V gene: TRBV4-1
CDR3 protein: ASSQDLVTGATYEQY

V gene: TRBV7-9
CDR3 protein: ASSFRGLEEQY

V gene: TRBV5-1
CDR3 protein: ASSLERELWDGELF

V gene: TRBV11-2
CDR3 protein: ASSSTGASYEQY

V gene: TRBV6-5
CDR3 protein: ASSPRGVYGYT

V gene: TRBV27
CDR3 protein: ASGAKSSYEQY

V gene: TRBV27
CDR3 protein: ASLGTGSYGYT

V gene: TRBV9
CDR3 protein: ASSVGGLTYEQY

V gene: TRBV27
CDR3 protein: ASRGIGQYISPLH

V gene: TRBV4-1
CDR3 protein: ASSVSGNEQF

V gene: TRBV2
CDR3 protein: ASGEAGQRDQPQH

V gene: TRBV7-8
CDR3 protein: ASSFYLNTEAF

V gene: TRBV12-5
CDR3 protein: ASGLWGGTGTEAF

V gene: TRBV9
CDR3 protein: ASSAEPGRSSPNEQF

V gene: TRBV11-2
CDR3 protein: ASSLDVASGRETQY

V gene: TRBV6-4
CDR3 protein: ASSESPSGSFNEQF

V gene: TRBV4-1
CDR3 protein: ASSERGPPYEQY

V gene: TRBV6-1
CDR3 protein: ASSEWATEAF

V gene: TRBV27
CDR3 protein: ASSRSPSGYNEQF

V gene: TRBV2
CDR3 protein: ATNLLVVEQF

V gene: TRBV7-9
CDR3 protein: ASRATFAGAGTDTQY

V gene: TRBV4-1
CDR3 protein: ASSQVGNTEAF

V gene: TRBV7-2
CDR3 protein: ASSLAGGAGYGYGYT

V gene: TRBV2
CDR3 protein: ATGTGIQPQH

V gene: TRBV7-9
CDR3 protein: ASSLRGPNEQF

V gene: TRBV6-5
CDR3 protein: ASLGAGAGTEAF

V gene: TRBV4-2
CDR3 protein: ASSQDETVPLYYEQY

V gene: TRBV14
CDR3 protein: ASSAIDPPSKGYT

V gene: TRBV30
CDR3 protein: AWNMRA

V gene: TRBV15
CDR3 protein: ATSTDSYSYNEQF

V gene: TRBV7-6
CDR3 protein: ASSDNTGPSTGVLF

V gene: TRBV9
CDR3 protein: ASSDSERQNEQF

V gene: TRBV13
CDR3 protein: ASSLGGNTEAF

V gene: TRBV2
CDR3 protein: ARETTDTQY

V gene: TRBV5-1
CDR3 protein: ASSSNQEQY

V gene: TRBV9
CDR3 protein: ASSGGAGDNEQF

V gene: TRBV11-1
CDR3 protein: ASSLGPHRGPGTEAF

V gene: TRBV15
CDR3 protein: ATSRDRTGGNQPQH

V gene: TRBV9
CDR3 protein: ASSVALQKNIQY

V gene: TRBV30
CDR3 protein: AWSPDTDTQY

V gene: TRBV10-1
CDR3 protein: ASSEELAGVDEQF

V gene: TRBV4-1
CDR3 protein: ASSARTGEEETQY

V gene: TRBV7-3
CDR3 protein: ASSPGVELEQY

V gene: TRBV9
CDR3 protein: ASSVGLADSYEQY

V gene: TRBV12-1
CDR3 protein: ASESRAGVSTDTQY